The 15 T cell receptor beta chains below were found in one sample sequenced in a study of blood T cell repertoires in COVID-19. Measured with immunoSEQ multiplex PCR; TCRdb has only the in-frame clones, and not every one. The table has about 64,000 clones, about 79% seen once; the top ten hold 5.6%. The material sequenced was peripheral blood. The source of these receptors is a woman aged 60 to 75 with acute or convalescent COVID-19.

V usage is TRBV5-8 and J usage is TRBJ2-7, with D perhaps TRBD1 (6 bases). Germline values: CDR1 SGHTS, CDR2 YDEGEE. The CDR3 runs 13 residues. Deletions cut 5 bases from V and 1 base from J, with 10 bases between. DNA of the CDR3: TGTGCCAGCAGGACCGGGACATCCTACGAGCAGTACTTC. As protein: CASRTGTSYEQYF. Using reference TRBV5-8 and TRBJ2-7 for the parts outside the CDR3, the full variable domain is EAGVTQSPTHLIKTRGQQATLRCSPISGHTSVYWYQQALGLGLQFLLWYDEGEERNRGNFPPRFSGRQFPNYSSELNVNALELEDSALYLCASRTGTSYEQYFGPGTRLTVT.

This chain uses TRBV30 with TRBJ1-1; D possibly corresponds to TRBD1 (6 bases). Germline CDR1 reads GTSNPN; CDR2 reads SVGIG (reference sequence). CDR3 size: 14 residues. Trimming removed 0 bases from V and 8 bases from J, with 16 bases in between. CDR3 coding DNA: TGTGCCTGGAGTGTCTTGCAGGGGCAGGGGGAAGCTTTCTTT. It yields the protein CAWSVLQGQGEAFF.

The CDR3, as DNA: TGTGCCAGCAGTCTCAGGGACACCTATAATTCACCCCTCCACTTT. Protein sequence: CASSLRDTYNSPLHF. This chain connects TRBV27 to TRBJ1-6, with a tentative D call TRBD1 (6 bases). V was trimmed by 5 bases and J by 2 bases, leaving 10 bases between them. Germline values: CDR1 MNHEY, CDR2 SMNVEV (reference sequence). CDR3 length: 15 amino acids.

The rearrangement joins TRBV10-2 to TRBJ1-2, with TRBD1 matching 7 bases. The germline V gene has CDR1 WSHSY and CDR2 SAAADI. With 4 bases clipped from V and 3 bases from J, the junction kept 5 bases outside the gene matches. CDR3 size: 14 residues. Here the CDR3 reads CASSVAGGDYGYTF. For the CDR3, the DNA is TGCGCCAGCAGTGTCGCAGGGGGTGACTATGGCTACACCTTC.

This chain connects TRBV14 to TRBJ1-1; TRBD1 matches at 7 bases. V lost 5 bases and J lost 0; bases outside the gene matches: 6. This CDR3 comprises 15 residues. Germline V gene lookup returns CDR1 SGHDN and CDR2 FVKESK. The CDR3 DNA reads TGTGCCAGCAGCGACCGGGACAGCATGAACACTGAAGCTTTCTTT. Translation: CASSDRDSMNTEAFF.

A single count supports this clone. The chain couples TRBV5-1 to TRBJ2-3; the match to TRBD2 covers 9 bases. Germline V gene sequence: CDR1 SGHRS, CDR2 YFSETQ. This CDR3 region has 16 residues. The V and J ends lost 0 bases and 2 bases, in that order; junction bases with no gene match: 4. The DNA of the CDR3 is TGCGCCAGCAGCTTGGAGAGCGGGGGGCACACAGATACGCAGTATTTT. Residues: CASSLESGGHTDTQYF.

J is TRBJ2-3 and V is TRBV4-1; 7 nucleotides line up with TRBD2. With 0 bases clipped from V and 6 bases from J, the junction kept 6 bases outside the gene matches. The CDR3 runs to 15 residues. In germline, CDR1 is MGHRA, CDR2 YSYEKL. CDR3 amino acids: CASSQEGLPGDTQYF. The CDR3 DNA reads as TGCGCCAGCAGCCAAGAGGGACTACCAGGGGATACGCAGTATTTT.

CDR3 DNA sequence: TGTGCCAGCTCCCCGCCAGGGCTTGGCACCGGGGAGCTGTTTTTT. Protein product: CASSPPGLGTGELFF. The gene calls are TRBV18 and TRBJ2-2, with a possible D match to TRBD1 (5 bases). CDR1 and CDR2 (germline): KGHSH, LQKENI. V lost 6 bases to trimming and J lost 4 bases, with 15 bases between them. CDR3 size: 15 residues.

The sample holds a few counts of this clone. The rearrangement uses TRBV7-3 and TRBJ1-1; TRBD1 is a possible D gene (6 bases). From germline, CDR1 is SGHTA and CDR2 FQGTGA. Between the trimmed V and J ends, which lost 5 bases and 0 bases, there was a span of 19 bases. This CDR3 has 17 residues. The chain's CDR3 is CASSPRPTGAMNTEAFF. The CDR3 coding sequence is TGTGCCAGCAGCCCTCGGCCGACAGGCGCTATGAACACTGAAGCTTTCTTT. The full variable domain, with the rest looked up from reference TRBV7-3 and TRBJ1-1, is GAGVSQTPSNKVTEKGKYVELRCDPISGHTALYWYRQSLGQGPEFLIYFQGTGAADDSGLPNDRFFAVRPEGSVSTLKIQRTERGDSAVYLCASSPRPTGAMNTEAFFGQGTRLTVV.

V is TRBV19 and J is TRBJ2-2; tentatively, D is TRBD1 (5 bases). This CDR3 contains 15 residues. CDR1 is LNHDA and CDR2 is SQIVND in the germline V gene (reference sequence). The V gene lost 2 bases and the J gene lost 6 bases, with 13 bases spanning the gap. For the CDR3, the DNA is TGTGCCAGTAGTATAAGAAGGGGCGTCGCCGGGGAGCTGTTTTTT. Translation: CASSIRRGVAGELFF.

The genes are TRBV7-3 and TRBJ1-1; D gene unclear. The V end was cut by 2 bases, the J end by 5 bases, with 9 bases between. There are 13 residues in the CDR3. Per the germline V gene, CDR1 is SGHTA and CDR2 is FQGTGA. DNA of the CDR3: TGTGCCAGCAGCTTAGGGGAGTCGACTGAAGCTTTCTTT. Amino acids: CASSLGESTEAFF. Based on the CDR3 plus reference TRBV7-3 and TRBJ1-1, the full variable domain is GAGVSQTPSNKVTEKGKYVELRCDPISGHTALYWYRQSLGQGPEFLIYFQGTGAADDSGLPNDRFFAVRPEGSVSTLKIQRTERGDSAVYLCASSLGESTEAFFGQGTRLTVV.

This chain joins TRBV2 and TRBJ1-3; D ambiguous. Germline V CDR1 and CDR2: SNHLY, FYNNEI. This CDR3 has 13 residues. V was cut by 3 bases and J by 0 bases, with 3 bases left in between. CDR3 loop: CASSDGSGNTIYF. In nucleotides, the CDR3 is TGTGCCAGCAGTGACGGCTCTGGAAACACCATATATTTT. Variable domain in full (rest from reference TRBV2 and TRBJ1-3): EPEVTQTPSHQVTQMGQEVILRCVPISNHLYFYWYRQILGQKVEFLVSFYNNEISEKSEIFDDQFSVERPDGSNFTLKIRSTKLEDSAMYFCASSDGSGNTIYFGEGSWLTVV.

In DNA, the CDR3 is TGCGCCAGCGAGGACAGAACATCGGGTGAAGCTTTCTTT. Translating gives CASEDRTSGEAFF. V and J are TRBV10-1 and TRBJ1-1, with D maybe TRBD1 (6 bases). CDR1 and CDR2 from the germline V gene are WNHNN and SYGVQD (reference sequence). This CDR3 is built from 13 residues. The germline V and J ends were trimmed by 8 bases and 7 bases, with 17 bases remaining between them.

This sequence joins TRBV30 and TRBJ1-1; 7 nucleotides agree with TRBD1. The CDR3 has 15 residues. Germline loops: CDR1 GTSNPN, CDR2 SVGIG (reference sequence). Unmatched junction bases numbered 13, after V lost 5 bases and J lost 4 bases. CDR3 bases: TGTGCCTGGTCCCCCGGCAGGGGGATAGTCACTGAAGCTTTCTTT. It codes for CAWSPGRGIVTEAFF.

The chain links TRBV20-1 to TRBJ2-1; the D gene is possibly TRBD2 (7 bases). Trimming cost V 3 bases and J 10 bases, with 19 bases left between them. The CDR3 sequence is 14 residues long. Germline V CDR1 and CDR2: DFQATT, SNEGSKA (reference sequence). In nucleotides, the CDR3 is TGCAGTGCTAGTATAGGGGGGGGGATTGAGGAGCAGTTCTTC. Residues: CSASIGGGIEEQFF.